This TCR beta chain was observed in a study of T cell changes during pregnancy in multiple sclerosis (dated by TCRdb to between 2018 and 2020). For the wider study: The study examined how the T cell repertoire changed over the course of pregnancy in women with multiple sclerosis.

Receptor libraries were prepared by the immunoSEQ multiplex PCR assay. In TCRdb, the immuneACCESS table is reduced to in-frame sequences with V and J assigned. These tables do not hold every clone; where another copy was compared, an unresolved V gene accounts for under half, and the others remain unexplained. The sample table contains roughly 93,000 clones; only one count was recorded for about 91% of them. The biggest ten clones account for roughly 2.3% of the sample. This clone was detected once. What this receptor recognizes is not known. Within one base of it there is no much larger clone, and no base qualities were kept. The germline V gene (reference sequence) provides CDR1 SGHAT and CDR2 FQDESV. Its CDR3 holds 17 amino acids, cysteine through phenylalanine. The kept DNA is CDR3 alone, 51 bases in frame from the first base. Deletion took 0 bases off V and 3 bases off J, with a span of 18 bases between the germline ends.

This TCR was recovered from a female donor in good health, enrolled as a control in a pregnancy study. Sequencing was performed on peripheral blood, taken after pregnancy. In this chain, TRBV11-1 is recombined with TRBJ2-7; TRBD1 might be the D gene, on 6 matching bases. DNA sequence: TGTGCCAGCAGCTTAGCCTTCCCCGGGACACCACTCTACGAGCAGTACTTC. This yields the protein CASSLAFPGTPLYEQYF.